This T cell receptor beta chain was recorded in a study of T cell responses to AZD1222 COVID-19 vaccine. The method was immunoSEQ multiplex PCR; TCRdb's version includes in-frame clones alone and lacks a portion of them. The table lists under 200,000 clones, 91% of them singletons, with 1.9% in the top ten. The CDR3 loop spans 13 amino acids. CDR1 is SGHNT, CDR2 YYREEE, per germline (reference sequence). Trimming left V 4 bases short and J 1 base short, with 8 bases between. The V gene is TRBV5-4, the J gene TRBJ1-1, with no clear D. The material was peripheral blood, obtained on day 0 of AZD1222 vaccination. The clonotype comes from an adult in good health. The CDR3 nucleotides read TGTGCCAGCAGCCTACGTGGGAACACTGAAGCTTTCTTT. This sequence encodes CASSLRGNTEAFF.